One T cell receptor (beta chain) is described in this entry. The sample belongs to a study of blood T cell repertoires in COVID-19. Germline values: CDR1 LNHDA, CDR2 SQIVND (reference sequence). The germline V and J ends were trimmed by 10 bases and 5 bases, with 24 bases remaining between them. The CDR3 loop spans 15 amino acids. Method: immunoSEQ multiplex PCR; TCRdb's copy keeps in-frame clones and lacks some. Altogether about 73,000 clones are present, 75% to 80% being singletons, with the ten largest covering roughly 2.4%. The receptor was derived from a man between 65 and 85 years old with COVID-19, enrolled during active disease. This chain joins TRBV19 and TRBJ2-7; D may be TRBD1 (6 bases). Specimen: peripheral blood. The CDR3 nucleotides are TGTGCCACCCCTTATGTTGCTAGGGGGAGTGACGAGCAGTACTTC. It yields the protein CATPYVARGSDEQYF.